This T cell receptor beta chain was recorded in a study of vaccination effects on CD4 cells after COVID-19. Study-level results: Infection-derived and vaccine-derived clones contracted markedly late after vaccination.

Sequencing followed a ViraFEST assay step that expanded antigen-specific CD4+ T cells with viral peptide pools. Following an approximately eleven-day culture, CD4+ T cells were purified. Each participant received a vaccine that was either BNT162b2 or mRNA-1273, given as two doses. A remark on this clone: Its antigen is not known.

The junction had 6 bases not matched to a gene; V was cut back by 3 bases and J by 5 bases. This CDR3 has 15 residues. In germline, CDR1 is MNHNS, CDR2 SASEGT. Profiled with immunoSEQ multiplex PCR; TCRdb holds only in-frame clones, not every one. The data contain roughly 59,000 clones, about 73% of them singletons. The origin of this receptor is a human donor who received a COVID-19 vaccine. The source was CD4+ T cells from PBMCs cultured with HCoV-OC43 spike peptides, collected after COVID-19 vaccination. Subset specified: HCoV-OC43 spike overlapping peptide pool stimulation. The rearrangement links TRBV6-1 to TRBJ1-2; 10 bases line up with TRBD1. Here the CDR3 DNA reads TGTGCCAGCAGTGATAGACAGGGGGCCCCATATGGCTACACCTTC. Encoded protein: CASSDRQGAPYGYTF.